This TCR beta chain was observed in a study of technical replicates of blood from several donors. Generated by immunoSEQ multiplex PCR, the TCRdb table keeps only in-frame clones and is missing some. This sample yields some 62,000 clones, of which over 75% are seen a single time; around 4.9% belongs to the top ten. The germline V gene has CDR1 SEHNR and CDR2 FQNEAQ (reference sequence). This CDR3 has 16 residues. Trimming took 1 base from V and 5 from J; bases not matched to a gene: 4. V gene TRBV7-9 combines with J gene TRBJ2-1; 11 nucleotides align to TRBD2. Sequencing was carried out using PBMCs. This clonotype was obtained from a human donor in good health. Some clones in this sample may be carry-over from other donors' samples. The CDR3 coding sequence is TGTGCCAGCAGCTTAGTCGGGACTAGCGGAAACAATGAGCAGTTCTTC. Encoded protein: CASSLVGTSGNNEQFF.